The source of this TCR beta chain is a study of Tregs in tolerant kidney transplant recipients. Points from the study as a whole: This study did not directly address biological reproducibility. Tregs expanded with activated donor B cells seemed most donor-specific.

Unstimulated Tregs (CD4+CD25+CD127-) and CD4+CD25- non-Tregs were sorted from PBMCs. The junction had 6 bases not matched to a gene; V was cut back by 3 bases and J by 4 bases. Germline loops: CDR1 MNHEY, CDR2 SVGAGI. This CDR3 comprises 15 residues. The data were produced by immunoSEQ multiplex PCR, yet TCRdb's version contains in-frame clones alone and is incomplete. The table lists under 100,000 clones, about 92% of them singletons. Concerning this clone itself: Its cognate antigen is unknown.

This TCR was sampled from a human donor in good health. Material for sequencing was CD8+ T cells from blood. This chain joins TRBV6-5 and TRBJ2-3, with 8 bases lining up with TRBD2. In nucleotides, the CDR3 is TGTGCCAGCAGTTATTCGAGCGGGAGTGCAGATACGCAGTATTTT. Translating gives CASSYSSGSADTQYF.